These T cell receptor beta chains were read from a single sample in a study of blood T cell repertoires in COVID-19. Clones were sequenced by immunoSEQ multiplex PCR, and TCRdb holds only the in-frame ones, with some missing. The sample consists of 250,000 or so clones, 86% of them appearing once. The sequenced material came from PBMCs or T cells enriched from blood (not recorded which). These receptors all stem from a man aged 35-49 years who had recovered from COVID-19. CDR3s include the opening cysteine and the closing phenylalanine or tryptophan. Fields, in order: V gene, CDR3 length, D gene, clone size, J gene, CDR3 protein, CDR3 DNA. D genes are given only for firm matches. Size is stated for part of the rows, as once, few or many counts, or as a class when the clone is expanded.

V gene: TRBV7-2
CDR3 length: 13
D gene: NA
clone size: once
J gene: TRBJ1-1
CDR3 protein: CASSLGPRREAFF
CDR3 DNA: TGTGCCAGCAGCTTAGGCCCCCGCAGAGAAGCTTTCTTT

V gene: TRBV5-1
CDR3 length: 12
D gene: NA
clone size: NA
J gene: TRBJ2-3
CDR3 protein: CASRSSADTQYF
CDR3 DNA: TGCGCCAGCAGAAGTAGCGCAGATACGCAGTATTTT

V gene: TRBV7-3
CDR3 length: 14
D gene: TRBD1
clone size: NA
J gene: TRBJ1-5
CDR3 protein: CASSFPTGDQPQHF
CDR3 DNA: TGTGCCAGCAGCTTCCCGACAGGGGATCAGCCCCAGCATTTT

V gene: TRBV7-3
CDR3 length: 16
D gene: TRBD2
clone size: NA
J gene: TRBJ2-3
CDR3 protein: CASSPTSSGGTDTQYF
CDR3 DNA: TGTGCCAGCAGCCCGACATCTAGCGGGGGCACAGATACGCAGTATTTT

V gene: TRBV4-1
CDR3 length: 15
D gene: NA
clone size: NA
J gene: TRBJ2-7
CDR3 protein: CASSAVRGDAYEQYF
CDR3 DNA: TGCGCCAGCAGCGCAGTTCGGGGAGACGCCTACGAGCAGTACTTC

V gene: TRBV18
CDR3 length: 15
D gene: TRBD1
clone size: NA
J gene: TRBJ1-2
CDR3 protein: CASSREPGTAYGYTF
CDR3 DNA: TGTGCCAGCTCACGGGAGCCAGGGACAGCTTATGGCTACACCTTC

V gene: TRBV2
CDR3 length: 13
D gene: NA
clone size: NA
J gene: TRBJ2-3
CDR3 protein: CASRLASTDTQYF
CDR3 DNA: TGTGCCAGCAGGCTAGCTAGCACAGATACGCAGTATTTT

V gene: TRBV27
CDR3 length: 14
D gene: NA
clone size: NA
J gene: TRBJ1-1
CDR3 protein: CASSLLSRADEAFF
CDR3 DNA: TGTGCCAGCAGTTTACTCTCGAGGGCCGACGAAGCTTTCTTT

V gene: TRBV29-1
CDR3 length: 17
D gene: TRBD1
clone size: NA
J gene: TRBJ2-2
CDR3 protein: CSATVGSGTGDTGELFF
CDR3 DNA: TGCAGCGCCACTGTAGGTTCCGGGACAGGGGATACCGGGGAGCTGTTTTTT

V gene: TRBV5-1
CDR3 length: 12
D gene: NA
clone size: NA
J gene: TRBJ1-1
CDR3 protein: CASRRAEGEAFF
CDR3 DNA: TGCGCCAGCAGACGAGCGGAGGGTGAAGCTTTCTTT

V gene: TRBV5-1
CDR3 length: 17
D gene: TRBD2
clone size: NA
J gene: TRBJ2-5
CDR3 protein: CASSPAWSAGGQETQYF
CDR3 DNA: TGCGCCAGCAGCCCCGCCTGGTCGGCGGGGGGGCAAGAGACCCAGTACTTC

V gene: TRBV7-9
CDR3 length: 15
D gene: TRBD1
clone size: NA
J gene: TRBJ1-1
CDR3 protein: CASSLGGTGHTEAFF
CDR3 DNA: TGTGCCAGCAGCTTAGGGGGGACAGGGCACACTGAAGCTTTCTTT

V gene: TRBV5-1
CDR3 length: 21
D gene: TRBD1
clone size: NA
J gene: TRBJ2-6
CDR3 protein: CASSLDRGRWGISSGANVLTF
CDR3 DNA: TGCGCCAGCAGCTTGGACAGGGGGCGCTGGGGAATCAGCTCTGGGGCCAACGTCCTGACTTTC

V gene: TRBV27
CDR3 length: 13
D gene: TRBD1
clone size: NA
J gene: TRBJ2-7
CDR3 protein: CASSLGQGVEQYF
CDR3 DNA: TGTGCCAGCAGTTTAGGACAGGGGGTCGAGCAGTACTTC

V gene: TRBV18
CDR3 length: 13
D gene: NA
clone size: NA
J gene: TRBJ2-5
CDR3 protein: CASSPQTGETQYF
CDR3 DNA: TGTGCCAGCTCACCGCAGACGGGGGAGACCCAGTACTTC

V gene: TRBV30
CDR3 length: 14
D gene: TRBD1
clone size: NA
J gene: TRBJ1-3
CDR3 protein: CACKDRGTGNTIYF
CDR3 DNA: TGTGCCTGTAAGGACAGGGGAACTGGAAACACCATATATTTT

V gene: TRBV6-2/TRBV6-3
CDR3 length: 14
D gene: TRBD1
clone size: NA
J gene: TRBJ1-3
CDR3 protein: CASSDRASGNTIYF
CDR3 DNA: TGTGCCAGCAGCGACAGGGCCTCTGGAAACACCATATATTTT

V gene: TRBV30
CDR3 length: 12
D gene: TRBD2
clone size: NA
J gene: TRBJ2-3
CDR3 protein: CAGGLAVDTQYF
CDR3 DNA: TGTGCCGGGGGACTAGCGGTAGATACGCAGTATTTT

V gene: TRBV30
CDR3 length: 13
D gene: NA
clone size: few
J gene: TRBJ1-2
CDR3 protein: CAWSPGRVYGYTF
CDR3 DNA: TGTGCCTGGAGCCCCGGGAGGGTCTATGGCTACACCTTC

V gene: TRBV19
CDR3 length: 15
D gene: TRBD1
clone size: NA
J gene: TRBJ2-1
CDR3 protein: CASSPTGVSYNEQFF
CDR3 DNA: TGTGCCAGTAGCCCGACAGGGGTTTCCTACAATGAGCAGTTCTTC

V gene: TRBV30
CDR3 length: 14
D gene: TRBD1
clone size: NA
J gene: TRBJ1-5
CDR3 protein: CAWSLDRVGQPQHF
CDR3 DNA: TGTGCCTGGAGTTTGGACAGGGTGGGACAGCCCCAGCATTTT

V gene: TRBV19
CDR3 length: 15
D gene: TRBD2
clone size: NA
J gene: TRBJ2-1
CDR3 protein: CASTTGLAGEDEQFF
CDR3 DNA: TGTGCCAGCACCACCGGACTAGCGGGAGAGGATGAGCAGTTCTTC

V gene: TRBV15
CDR3 length: 16
D gene: NA
clone size: NA
J gene: TRBJ2-3
CDR3 protein: CATSRDHVPGGDTQYF
CDR3 DNA: TGTGCCACCAGCAGAGATCATGTCCCCGGAGGGGATACGCAGTATTTT

V gene: TRBV10-3
CDR3 length: 13
D gene: NA
clone size: NA
J gene: TRBJ2-7
CDR3 protein: CALSKDSSYEQYF
CDR3 DNA: TGTGCCTTAAGTAAGGACAGCTCCTACGAGCAGTACTTC

V gene: TRBV7-3
CDR3 length: 16
D gene: TRBD1
clone size: NA
J gene: TRBJ1-2
CDR3 protein: CASSLTGQGANYGYTF
CDR3 DNA: TGTGCCAGCAGCTTAACAGGGCAGGGGGCTAACTATGGCTACACCTTC

V gene: TRBV28
CDR3 length: 13
D gene: NA
clone size: NA
J gene: TRBJ2-7
CDR3 protein: CASSPASFYEQYF
CDR3 DNA: TGTGCCAGCAGCCCCGCGTCCTTCTACGAGCAGTACTTC

V gene: TRBV2
CDR3 length: 15
D gene: TRBD2
clone size: once
J gene: TRBJ2-7
CDR3 protein: CASGRGLAGGNEQYF
CDR3 DNA: TGTGCCAGCGGGAGAGGACTAGCGGGGGGGAACGAGCAGTACTTC

V gene: TRBV2
CDR3 length: 14
D gene: NA
clone size: NA
J gene: TRBJ1-4
CDR3 protein: CASNLARTLEKLFF
CDR3 DNA: TGTGCCAGCAATCTTGCAAGGACATTGGAAAAACTGTTTTTT

V gene: TRBV14
CDR3 length: 16
D gene: NA
clone size: NA
J gene: TRBJ1-3
CDR3 protein: CASSQVGGGVSDTIYF
CDR3 DNA: TGTGCCAGCAGCCAAGTTGGCGGGGGTGTATCGGACACCATATATTTT

V gene: TRBV5-8
CDR3 length: 12
D gene: TRBD1
clone size: NA
J gene: TRBJ1-1
CDR3 protein: CASSPDRRVAFF
CDR3 DNA: TGTGCCAGCAGTCCGGACAGGAGGGTGGCTTTCTTT

V gene: TRBV27
CDR3 length: 14
D gene: NA
clone size: NA
J gene: TRBJ1-5
CDR3 protein: CASSSGDSNQPQHF
CDR3 DNA: TGTGCCAGCAGTTCAGGGGATAGCAATCAGCCCCAGCATTTT

V gene: TRBV28
CDR3 length: 12
D gene: NA
clone size: NA
J gene: TRBJ2-5
CDR3 protein: CASSFSPLTQYF
CDR3 DNA: TGTGCCAGCAGTTTCTCCCCTTTGACCCAGTACTTC

V gene: TRBV5-1
CDR3 length: 17
D gene: TRBD1
clone size: NA
J gene: TRBJ2-3
CDR3 protein: CASSWTSTGLSTDTQYF
CDR3 DNA: TGCGCCAGCAGCTGGACTTCGACAGGGCTCAGCACAGATACGCAGTATTTT

V gene: TRBV7-2
CDR3 length: 18
D gene: TRBD2
clone size: NA
J gene: TRBJ2-3
CDR3 protein: CASSFTGTSGWGTDTQYF
CDR3 DNA: TGTGCCAGCAGCTTCACCGGGACTAGCGGGTGGGGCACAGATACGCAGTATTTT

V gene: TRBV27
CDR3 length: 13
D gene: NA
clone size: NA
J gene: TRBJ1-1
CDR3 protein: CASSFSRNTEAFF
CDR3 DNA: TGTGCCAGCAGCTTTAGCAGGAACACTGAAGCTTTCTTT

V gene: TRBV5-1
CDR3 length: 17
D gene: TRBD2
clone size: NA
J gene: TRBJ2-1
CDR3 protein: CASSFPSSGGTYNEQFF
CDR3 DNA: TGCGCCAGCAGCTTCCCTTCTAGCGGGGGAACCTACAATGAGCAGTTCTTC

V gene: TRBV18
CDR3 length: 16
D gene: TRBD2
clone size: NA
J gene: TRBJ2-5
CDR3 protein: CASSPRLAGKRETQYF
CDR3 DNA: TGTGCCAGCTCACCTAGGCTAGCGGGAAAGAGAGAGACCCAGTACTTC

V gene: TRBV4-2
CDR3 length: 17
D gene: TRBD2
clone size: NA
J gene: TRBJ2-3
CDR3 protein: CASSQVSGGAETDTQYF
CDR3 DNA: TGTGCCAGCAGCCAAGTTAGCGGGGGGGCCGAAACAGATACGCAGTATTTT

V gene: TRBV7-9
CDR3 length: 14
D gene: TRBD1
clone size: NA
J gene: TRBJ1-2
CDR3 protein: CASSYSDRVGGYTF
CDR3 DNA: TGTGCCAGCAGCTACTCAGACAGGGTGGGAGGCTACACCTTC

V gene: TRBV12-3/TRBV12-4
CDR3 length: 13
D gene: NA
clone size: once
J gene: TRBJ2-1
CDR3 protein: CASSPRAPNEQFF
CDR3 DNA: TGTGCCAGCAGCCCGAGGGCGCCCAATGAGCAGTTCTTC

V gene: TRBV7-3
CDR3 length: 15
D gene: NA
clone size: NA
J gene: TRBJ1-1
CDR3 protein: CASSPVTGMNTEAFF
CDR3 DNA: TGTGCCAGCAGCCCCGTGACAGGTATGAACACTGAAGCTTTCTTT

V gene: TRBV12-5
CDR3 length: 15
D gene: NA
clone size: NA
J gene: TRBJ2-6
CDR3 protein: CASAAGGAGANVLTF
CDR3 DNA: TGTGCTAGTGCCGCCGGTGGTGCTGGGGCCAACGTCCTGACTTTC

V gene: TRBV3-1/TRBV3-2
CDR3 length: 15
D gene: NA
clone size: NA
J gene: TRBJ1-6
CDR3 protein: CASSRGSSYNSPLHF
CDR3 DNA: TGTGCCAGCAGCCGAGGAAGTAGCTATAATTCACCCCTCCACTTT

V gene: TRBV5-5
CDR3 length: 13
D gene: NA
clone size: NA
J gene: TRBJ1-2
CDR3 protein: CASTPDRVYGYTF
CDR3 DNA: TGTGCCAGCACCCCGGACAGAGTATATGGCTACACCTTC

V gene: TRBV7-9
CDR3 length: 16
D gene: TRBD2
clone size: NA
J gene: TRBJ2-1
CDR3 protein: CASKPVAGTTYNEQFF
CDR3 DNA: TGTGCCAGCAAACCCGTAGCGGGGACCACCTACAATGAGCAGTTCTTC

V gene: TRBV10-3
CDR3 length: 13
D gene: TRBD1
clone size: NA
J gene: TRBJ1-5
CDR3 protein: CAIRGQGDQPQHF
CDR3 DNA: TGTGCCATCAGGGGACAGGGGGATCAGCCCCAGCATTTT

V gene: TRBV13
CDR3 length: 13
D gene: NA
clone size: NA
J gene: TRBJ2-3
CDR3 protein: CASSLWGEDTQYF
CDR3 DNA: TGTGCCAGCAGTTTGTGGGGGGAAGATACGCAGTATTTT

V gene: TRBV27
CDR3 length: 14
D gene: NA
clone size: once
J gene: TRBJ1-6
CDR3 protein: CASSPRSYNSPLHF
CDR3 DNA: TGTGCCAGCAGCCCCCGCTCCTATAATTCACCCCTCCACTTT

V gene: TRBV7-3
CDR3 length: 15
D gene: TRBD2
clone size: NA
J gene: TRBJ2-3
CDR3 protein: CASSRASGGGDTQYF
CDR3 DNA: TGTGCCAGCAGCCGGGCTAGCGGGGGCGGGGATACGCAGTATTTT

V gene: TRBV30
CDR3 length: 12
D gene: NA
clone size: NA
J gene: TRBJ2-2
CDR3 protein: CAWRGFTGELFF
CDR3 DNA: TGTGCCTGGCGGGGTTTCACCGGGGAGCTGTTTTTT

V gene: TRBV2
CDR3 length: 15
D gene: TRBD2
clone size: NA
J gene: TRBJ2-1
CDR3 protein: CASSESTGGLNEQFF
CDR3 DNA: TGTGCCAGCAGTGAATCGACGGGGGGATTAAATGAGCAGTTCTTC

V gene: TRBV27
CDR3 length: 16
D gene: NA
clone size: NA
J gene: TRBJ2-6
CDR3 protein: CASSPATEPGANVLTF
CDR3 DNA: TGTGCCAGCAGTCCCGCGACAGAACCCGGGGCCAACGTCCTGACTTTC

V gene: TRBV19
CDR3 length: 12
D gene: NA
clone size: NA
J gene: TRBJ1-2
CDR3 protein: CASSGPGLGYTF
CDR3 DNA: TGTGCCAGTAGCGGGCCAGGGCTTGGCTACACCTTC

V gene: TRBV3-1/TRBV3-2
CDR3 length: 15
D gene: NA
clone size: NA
J gene: TRBJ1-5
CDR3 protein: CASSQGTEPNQPQHF
CDR3 DNA: TGTGCCAGCAGCCAAGGTACGGAGCCCAATCAGCCCCAGCATTTT

V gene: TRBV19
CDR3 length: 13
D gene: NA
clone size: NA
J gene: TRBJ1-2
CDR3 protein: CASTRQINYGYTF
CDR3 DNA: TGTGCCAGTACTAGACAGATTAACTATGGCTACACCTTC

V gene: TRBV5-1
CDR3 length: 14
D gene: NA
clone size: NA
J gene: TRBJ1-2
CDR3 protein: CASSLQGWSYGYTF
CDR3 DNA: TGCGCCAGCAGCTTGCAGGGTTGGAGCTATGGCTACACCTTC